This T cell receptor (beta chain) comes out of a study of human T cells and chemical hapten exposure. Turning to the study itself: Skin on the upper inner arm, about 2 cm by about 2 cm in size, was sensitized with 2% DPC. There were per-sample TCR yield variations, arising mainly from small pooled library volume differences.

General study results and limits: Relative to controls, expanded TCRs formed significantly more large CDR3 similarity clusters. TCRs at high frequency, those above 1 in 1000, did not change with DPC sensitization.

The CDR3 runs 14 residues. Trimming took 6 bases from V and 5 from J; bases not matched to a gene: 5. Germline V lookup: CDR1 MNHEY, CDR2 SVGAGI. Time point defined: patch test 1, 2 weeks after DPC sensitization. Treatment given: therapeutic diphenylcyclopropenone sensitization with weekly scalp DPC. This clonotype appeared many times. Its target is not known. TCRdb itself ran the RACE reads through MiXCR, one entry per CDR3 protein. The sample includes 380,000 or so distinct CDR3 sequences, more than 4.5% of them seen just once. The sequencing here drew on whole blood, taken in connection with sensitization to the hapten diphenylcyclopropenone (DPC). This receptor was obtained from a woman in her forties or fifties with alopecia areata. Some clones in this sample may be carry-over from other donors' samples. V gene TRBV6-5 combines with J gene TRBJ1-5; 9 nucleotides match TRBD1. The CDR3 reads CASRRQGGDQPQHF. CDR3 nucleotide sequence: TGTGCCAGCAGGCGACAGGGGGGTGATCAGCCCCAGCATTTT.